This T cell receptor (beta chain) was obtained from a study of post-analysis software for immune sequencing data. Built from TCR beta cDNA, the libraries had unique molecular identifiers in them. TCRdb fed the PCR reads into MiXCR, producing one record per CDR3 protein. The table shows approximately 690,000 distinct CDR3 sequences, with about 60% occurring only once. Details on this clonotype: Its antigen is unidentified.

Study findings and constraints: Several TRBV segments (TRBV5-6, TRBV5-1 and TRBV20-1 among them) occurred more frequently in patients than in controls.

This CDR3 is 13 amino acids long. The V end was cut by 8 bases, the J end by 2 bases, with 13 bases between. Germline CDR1 is SNHLY and CDR2 is FYNNEI. This receptor was identified in a girl aged 2-10 years with multiple sclerosis. The genes are TRBV2 and TRBJ2-7, with D maybe TRBD1 (5 bases). Material for sequencing was blood. In DNA form, the CDR3 reads TGTGCCAGCGGCCGGACAAACACCTACGAGCAGTACTTC. Its translation: CASGRTNTYEQYF.